The 24 T cell receptor beta chains given below trace back to one sample, sequenced in a study of cytomegalovirus exposure and HLA in healthy donors. 13 Jbeta primers and 60 Vbeta primers were used for the PCR. Sequencing used immunoSEQ multiplex PCR; TCRdb keeps in-frame clones, though not all of them. This table has about 60,000 clones, roughly 78% appearing once. The sample was PBMCs. The receptor source for this set is a young woman in good health and CMV-seronegative.

CDR3: CASSRQGHSYEQYF. The CDR3 DNA follows: TGTGCCAGCAGCCGACAGGGACACTCCTACGAGCAGTACTTC. The chain carries TRBV11-2 and TRBJ2-7, with 7 bases aligning to TRBD1. The CDR3 extends over 14 amino acids. J lost 0 bases, V lost 5 bases, and 4 bases had no gene match. Per the germline V gene, CDR1 is SGHAT and CDR2 is FQNNGV.

The J gene is TRBJ1-4, the V gene TRBV4-3; D uncertain. The V end lost 4 bases, the J end lost 7 bases, and 10 bases lay between the germline ends. The CDR3 contains 13 residues. The germline CDR1 and CDR2 sequences are LGHNA and YSLEER. The CDR3 reads CASSLRPGEKLFF. CDR3 coding DNA: TGCGCCAGCAGCCTTCGACCGGGTGAAAAACTGTTTTTT.

The CDR3 DNA sequence: TGCAGCGTTGAAGATAGAGGGCGGGGGATCGAGACCCAGTACTTC. Translation: CSVEDRGRGIETQYF. The chain carries TRBV29-1 and TRBJ2-5; 7 nucleotides match TRBD2. The CDR3 is made up of 15 amino acids. J was trimmed by 5 bases and V by 0 bases; bases with no gene match: 9. CDR1 and CDR2 from the germline V gene are SQVTM and ANQGSEA. The full variable domain, rest sourced from reference TRBV29-1 and TRBJ2-5, is SAVISQKPSRDICQRGTSLTIQCQVDSQVTMMFWYRQQPGQSLTLIATANQGSEATYESGFVIDKFPISRPNLTFSTLTVSNMSPEDSSIYLCSVEDRGRGIETQYFGPGTRLLVL.

V usage is TRBV5-1 and J usage is TRBJ2-3; perhaps TRBD2 as D (5 bases). CDR1 is SGHRS and CDR2 is YFSETQ in the germline V gene. The CDR3 is 14 amino acids. Between the trimmed V and J ends, which lost 0 bases and 0 bases, there was a span of 5 bases. The CDR3 is CASSLGTSTDTQYF. In nucleotides, the CDR3 is TGCGCCAGCAGCTTGGGGACTAGCACAGATACGCAGTATTTT.

This sequence joins TRBV29-1 and TRBJ1-5; D gene ambiguous. V was trimmed by 4 bases and J by 0 bases, leaving 13 bases between them. The CDR3 is made up of 15 amino acids. Germline loops: CDR1 SQVTM, CDR2 ANQGSEA. This CDR3 is CSVALNSDSNQPQHF. CDR3 DNA sequence: TGCAGCGTTGCCCTCAACAGTGATAGCAATCAGCCCCAGCATTTT.

The CDR3 DNA reads as TGTGCTAGTGCGAGACAGGGCTCCACAGATACGCAGTATTTT. As protein: CASARQGSTDTQYF. The chain recombines TRBV12-5 with TRBJ2-3, with 7 nucleotides matching TRBD1. The CDR3 is 14 amino acids. Per the germline V gene, CDR1 is LGHNT and CDR2 is FRNRAP. With V trimmed by 7 bases and J by 2 bases, 6 bases remained unmatched.

This clone was detected a few times. J is TRBJ2-3 and V is TRBV5-1, with TRBD2 matching 7 bases. The CDR3 loop spans 15 amino acids. V was clipped by 1 base and J by 3 bases; unmatched bases: 5. CDR1 and CDR2 (germline): SGHRS, YFSETQ. The CDR3 region has the DNA TGCGCCAGCAGCTTGTTGGGGGGGGTGACAGATACGCAGTATTTT. Its protein product is CASSLLGGVTDTQYF.

J is TRBJ1-1 and V is TRBV19, with D unresolved. Trimming shortened V by 3 bases and J by 5 bases, and 13 bases separated the two germline ends. The CDR3 extends over 14 amino acids. Germline lookup yields CDR1 LNHDA and CDR2 SQIVND (reference sequence). CDR3 nucleotides: TGTGCCAGTAGTATGGTGGCTGTCGGGACTGAAGCTTTCTTT. Its translation is CASSMVAVGTEAFF.

V and J are TRBV30 and TRBJ2-7; 7 bases are shared with TRBD2. J lost 6 bases, V lost 2 bases, and 7 bases had no gene match. The germline gives CDR1 GTSNPN, CDR2 SVGIG (reference sequence). The CDR3 is 13 amino acids. The CDR3 DNA is TGTGCCTGGAGTATTACGCGGGAGCGCGAGCAGTACTTC. It encodes CAWSITREREQYF.

The CDR3 DNA is TGTGCCTGGACTAGAACAGGGGATTCCCTACCCTACGAGCAGTACTTC. It translates to CAWTRTGDSLPYEQYF. The chain uses TRBV30 and TRBJ2-7, with 7 bases aligning to TRBD1. V dropped 4 bases and J dropped 2; count of bases not matched to a gene: 14. This CDR3 is built from 16 residues. Germline V CDR1 and CDR2: GTSNPN, SVGIG (reference sequence).

V gene TRBV6-5 combines with J gene TRBJ2-5; no definite D call. Trimming stripped 2 bases from V and 2 bases from J, with 12 bases between. This CDR3 region has 15 residues. Per the germline V gene, CDR1 is MNHEY and CDR2 is SVGAGI. CDR3 DNA: TGTGCCAGCAGTTACAGTGCAGGCAGGCAAGAGACCCAGTACTTC. It encodes CASSYSAGRQETQYF.

This chain uses TRBV6-6 with TRBJ1-1; D remains unclear. This CDR3 comprises 14 residues. CDR1 and CDR2 (germline): MNHNY, SVGAGI (reference sequence). Trimming stripped 6 bases from V and 3 bases from J, with 14 bases between. This CDR3 reads CASSKIVRDTEAFF. CDR3 DNA: TGTGCCAGCAGCAAGATAGTCCGGGACACTGAAGCTTTCTTT.

For this clone: Compared with germline, one end of the junction differs, possibly owing to a read error. This chain uses TRBV7-7 with TRBJ2-7; 7 bases fit TRBD2. The CDR3 runs to 15 residues. Germline V gene lookup returns CDR1 SSHAT and CDR2 FNYEAQ (reference sequence). This CDR3 is CASSLSGGSRYEQYF. CDR3 nucleotide sequence: TGTGCTAGCAGCTTATCGGGCGGGAGCAGGTACGAGCAGTACTTC.

Only a few counts were recorded for this clone. The chain couples TRBV30 to TRBJ1-6, with a tentative D call TRBD1 (5 bases). Trimming pared 3 bases from V and 6 bases from J, leaving 15 bases between. The CDR3 is 15 residues long. In germline, CDR1 is GTSNPN, CDR2 SVGIG (reference sequence). Here the CDR3 DNA reads TGTGCCTGGAGGGCCGGGGGAAGAGGTAATTCACCCCTCCACTTT. Encoded protein: CAWRAGGRGNSPLHF.

The rearrangement uses TRBV6-4 and TRBJ1-2; 8 bases are a match to TRBD1. J was trimmed by 3 bases and V by 4 bases; bases with no gene match: 4. The CDR3 totals 14 residues. CDR1 and CDR2 (germline): MRHNA, SNTAGT. CDR3 protein: CASSANRGDYGYTF. The CDR3 region has the DNA TGTGCCAGCAGTGCTAACAGGGGGGACTATGGCTACACCTTC.

The V call is TRBV6-1, the J call TRBJ2-5; the D is unclear. This CDR3 spans 13 amino acids. Germline V lookup: CDR1 MNHNS, CDR2 SASEGT. V was cut by 6 bases and J by 2 bases, with 10 bases left in between. CDR3 DNA sequence: TGTGCCAGCAGCACACAGATTCAAGAGACCCAGTACTTC. The encoded protein is CASSTQIQETQYF.

V usage is TRBV5-1 and J usage is TRBJ2-1, with 10 bases lining up with TRBD2. Looked up from germline, CDR1 is SGHRS and CDR2 is YFSETQ. The trim removed 4 bases at V and 2 bases at J, leaving 9 bases unmatched. The CDR3 is 17 amino acids. CDR3 DNA sequence: TGCGCCAGCAGCCCACTCCCTAGCGGGAGTACCTACAATGAGCAGTTCTTC. It specifies CASSPLPSGSTYNEQFF.

The gene calls are TRBV9 and TRBJ1-2; tentative D call: TRBD1 (6 bases). The germline CDR1 and CDR2 sequences are SGDLS and YYNGEE. The CDR3 loop spans 15 amino acids. The V end was cut by 5 bases, the J end by 4 bases, with 18 bases between. CDR3 in DNA: TGTGCCAGCAGTGCGATCAGGGGCCGTGGCTATGGCTACACCTTC. As protein: CASSAIRGRGYGYTF.

The chain is built from TRBV5-1 and TRBJ2-7; D is perhaps TRBD1 (6 bases). The germline V gene encodes CDR1 SGHRS and CDR2 YFSETQ. V shed 0 bases and J shed 11 bases, with 18 bases lying between them. The CDR3 extends over 14 amino acids. CDR3 protein: CASSLADTGYEKYF. For the CDR3, the DNA is TGCGCCAGCAGCTTGGCCGACACAGGGTACGAAAAGTACTTC.

With respect to this clone: This sample includes further DNA sequences coding for the same CDR3. The rearrangement links TRBV10-3 to TRBJ2-5, with 10 bases that match TRBD1. The CDR3 sequence is 14 residues long. Germline-derived CDR1 and CDR2 are ENHRY and SYGVKD. V was pared by 3 bases and J by 3 bases, with 1 base of the junction left unmatched. The DNA of the CDR3 is TGTGCCATCAGTGAAGGGACAGGGGAAGAGACCCAGTACTTC. This codes for CAISEGTGEETQYF.

The rearrangement links TRBV6-5 to TRBJ1-2; possible D gene TRBD1, 5 bases. The germline CDR1 and CDR2 sequences are MNHEY and SVGAGI. Trimming removed 5 bases from V and 8 bases from J, with 18 bases in between. This CDR3 has 14 residues. CDR3 DNA: TGTGCCAGCAGTCCACAGCAGGGTACAAGGGGCTACACCTTC. It is translated as CASSPQQGTRGYTF.

The J gene is TRBJ1-1, the V gene TRBV4-3; D may be TRBD1 (6 bases). The CDR3 covers 13 residues. Germline CDR1 and CDR2: LGHNA and YSLEER. V shed 2 bases and J shed 8 bases, with 12 bases lying between them. The CDR3 reads CASSQLGGLEAFF. CDR3 in DNA: TGCGCCAGCAGCCAACTAGGGGGTTTGGAAGCTTTCTTT.

The genes are TRBV20-1 and TRBJ2-7; D possibly corresponds to TRBD2 (5 bases). Per the germline V gene, CDR1 is DFQATT and CDR2 is SNEGSKA (reference sequence). CDR3 length equals 11 residues. The ends were cut back, 6 bases at V and 7 bases at J, with 13 bases in the middle. In DNA, the CDR3 is TGCAGTGCAGGTGGCTCGGGGGAGCAGTACTTC. Its protein is CSAGGSGEQYF.

The rearrangement joins TRBV6-5 to TRBJ1-2; D may be TRBD1 (5 bases). The V and J ends lost 6 bases and 8 bases respectively, with 19 bases between them. There are 14 residues in the CDR3. The germline CDR1 and CDR2 sequences are MNHEY and SVGAGI. The CDR3 nucleotides are TGTGCCAGCAGAACCCAGGGAGGGTCTGGGGGCTACACCTTC. It translates to CASRTQGGSGGYTF.